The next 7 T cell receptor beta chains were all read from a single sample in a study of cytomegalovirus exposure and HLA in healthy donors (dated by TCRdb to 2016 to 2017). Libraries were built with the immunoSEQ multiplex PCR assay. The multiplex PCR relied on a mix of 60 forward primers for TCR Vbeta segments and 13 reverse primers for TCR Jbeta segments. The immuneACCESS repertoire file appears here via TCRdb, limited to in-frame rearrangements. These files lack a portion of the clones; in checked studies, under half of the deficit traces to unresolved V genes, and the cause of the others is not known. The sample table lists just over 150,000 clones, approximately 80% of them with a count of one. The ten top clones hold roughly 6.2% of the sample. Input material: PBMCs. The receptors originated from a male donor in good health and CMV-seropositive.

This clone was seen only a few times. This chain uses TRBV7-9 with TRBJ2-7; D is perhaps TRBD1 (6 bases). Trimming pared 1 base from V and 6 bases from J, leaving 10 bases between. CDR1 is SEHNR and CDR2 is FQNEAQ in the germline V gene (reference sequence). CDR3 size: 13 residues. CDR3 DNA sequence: TGTGCCAGCAGCTTAGAATCGACAGGCGAGCAGTACTTC. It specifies CASSLESTGEQYF.

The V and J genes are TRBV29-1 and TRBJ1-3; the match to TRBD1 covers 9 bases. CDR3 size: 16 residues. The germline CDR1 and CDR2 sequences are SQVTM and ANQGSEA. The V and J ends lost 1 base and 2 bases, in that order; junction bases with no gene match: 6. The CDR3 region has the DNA TGCAGCGTTGAAGGCGAGGGGGACAGGGCTGGAAACACCATATATTTT. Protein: CSVEGEGDRAGNTIYF.

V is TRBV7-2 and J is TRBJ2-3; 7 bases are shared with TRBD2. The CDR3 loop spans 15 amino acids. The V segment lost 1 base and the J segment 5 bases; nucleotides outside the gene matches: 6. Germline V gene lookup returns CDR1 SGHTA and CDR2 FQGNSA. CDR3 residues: CASSLVAGAKDTQYF. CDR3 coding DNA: TGTGCCAGCAGCTTAGTTGCGGGAGCGAAAGATACGCAGTATTTT.

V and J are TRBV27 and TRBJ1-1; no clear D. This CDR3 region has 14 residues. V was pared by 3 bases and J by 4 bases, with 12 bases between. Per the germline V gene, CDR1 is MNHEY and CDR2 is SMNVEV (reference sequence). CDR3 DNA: TGTGCCAGCAGTTTTGGCGGTACGGGCACTGAAGCTTTCTTT. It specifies CASSFGGTGTEAFF.

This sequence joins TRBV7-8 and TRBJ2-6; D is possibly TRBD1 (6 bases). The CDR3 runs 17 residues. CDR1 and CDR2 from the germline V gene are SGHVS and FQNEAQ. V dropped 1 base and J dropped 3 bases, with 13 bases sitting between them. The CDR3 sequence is CASSLVRQESGANVLTF. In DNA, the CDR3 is TGTGCCAGCAGCTTAGTACGACAGGAGAGTGGGGCCAACGTCCTGACTTTC. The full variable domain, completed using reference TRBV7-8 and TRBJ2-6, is GAGVSQSPRYKVAKRGQDVALRCDPISGHVSLFWYQQALGQGPEFLTYFQNEAQLDKSGLPSDRFFAERPEGSVSTLKIQRTQQEDSAVYLCASSLVRQESGANVLTFGAGSRLTVL.

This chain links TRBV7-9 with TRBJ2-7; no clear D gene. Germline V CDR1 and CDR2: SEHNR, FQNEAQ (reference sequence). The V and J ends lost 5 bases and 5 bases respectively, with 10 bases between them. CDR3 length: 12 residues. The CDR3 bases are TGTGCCAGCAGCCCCCTCTCGGACGAGCAGTACTTC. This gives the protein CASSPLSDEQYF. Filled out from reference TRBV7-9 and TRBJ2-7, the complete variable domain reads DTGVSQNPRHKITKRGQNVTFRCDPISEHNRLYWYRQTLGQGPEFLTYFQNEAQLEKSRLLSDRFSAERPKGSFSTLEIQRTEQGDSAMYLCASSPLSDEQYFGPGTRLTVT.

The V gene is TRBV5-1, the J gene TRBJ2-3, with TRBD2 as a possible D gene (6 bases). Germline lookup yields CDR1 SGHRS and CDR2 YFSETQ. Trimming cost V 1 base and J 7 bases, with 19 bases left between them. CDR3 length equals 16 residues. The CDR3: CASSLPPAGSGYTQYF. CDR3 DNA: TGCGCCAGCAGCTTGCCTCCGGCCGGGAGCGGGTATACGCAGTATTTT.